The sequence of this TCR beta chain was determined in a study of cytomegalovirus exposure and HLA in healthy donors. Amplification used 60 Vbeta primers and 13 Jbeta primers. Profiling relied on immunoSEQ multiplex PCR, and the TCRdb table lists in-frame clones only, not all of them. The table includes approximately 150,000 clones, more than 60% detected once. This clone was seen only once. Unmatched junction bases numbered 6, after V lost 1 base and J lost 0 bases. The CDR3 spans 18 residues. Germline CDR1 and CDR2: SGHTA and FQGNSA. This rearrangement joins TRBV7-2 to TRBJ2-6; 7 bases are shared with TRBD2. Source material: PBMCs. The origin of this receptor is a man aged 18 to 35 in good health and CMV-seropositive. The CDR3 DNA follows: TGTGCCAGCAGCTTAGGTTTGGGAGGGAACTCTGGGGCCAACGTCCTGACTTTC. It yields the protein CASSLGLGGNSGANVLTF.